This T cell receptor beta chain was documented in a study of T cells in Graves' hyperthyroidism and ophthalmopathy. V lost 3 bases to trimming and J lost 7 bases, with 12 bases between them. There are 13 residues in the CDR3. Germline CDR1 KGHDR, CDR2 SFDVKD. Graves' hyperthyroidism without ophthalmopathy progression within 18 months was termed stable. Using RNA transcripts as the source, TCR beta CDR3 regions were amplified. The HTBI primer set drove a first-round RT-PCR of the TCR CDR3. TCRdb recomputed calls from the multiplex PCR reads with MiXCR, one row per CDR3 protein. The sample lists 350,000 to 400,000 distinct CDR3 sequences; about 19% were seen once.

The chain recombines TRBV24-1 with TRBJ2-7; D possibly uses TRBD1 or TRBD2 (5 bases each). The TCR sequence derives from a woman aged 18-29 years with Graves' hyperthyroidism. Sequenced sample: blood. The CDR3: CATSDGTRVEQYF. For the CDR3, the DNA is TGTGCCACCAGTGATGGGACGAGGGTTGAGCAGTACTTC.